These T cell receptor beta chains were read from a single sample in a study of blood T cell repertoires in COVID-19. Sequencing was performed with immunoSEQ multiplex PCR; in TCRdb, only in-frame clones are kept and a portion is missing. The sample lists about 180,000 clones, roughly 85% seen once, with less than 30% in the top ten. The sequencing sample was made of peripheral blood. The receptors shown here come from a woman aged 70 to 79 with acute or convalescent COVID-19. Each CDR3 is given with its conserved first and last residue. A D gene is named only where the DNA matches it firmly. The listing skips clone size in some rows; elsewhere it reads once, few, many or a size class.

- 15 TRBJ2-1 TRBV6-5 TRBD2 CASESRLAGGSEQFF TGTGCCAGCGAGTCCCGACTAGCGGGAGGTAGTGAGCAGTTCTTC
- 13 TRBJ2-7 TRBV24-1 - CATSGPNSYEQYF TGTGCCACCTCGGGTCCCAACTCCTACGAGCAGTACTTC
- 14 TRBJ1-2 TRBV6-1 - CASSEAAGAHGYTF TGTGCCAGCAGTGAAGCTGCGGGGGCACATGGCTACACCTTC
- 12 TRBJ1-2 TRBV30 TRBD1 CAWSGTGNGYTF TGTGCCTGGAGTGGGACAGGAAATGGCTACACCTTC
few 16 TRBJ2-7 TRBV29-1 - CSVEDHEQGTSYEQYF TGCAGCGTTGAAGATCACGAGCAGGGGACAAGCTACGAGCAGTACTTC
- 12 TRBJ1-6 TRBV19 - CASSAARSPLHF TGTGCCAGTAGTGCCGCCCGGTCACCCCTCCACTTT
- 13 TRBJ1-4 TRBV10-2 - CASRMEGFEKLFF TGCGCCAGCAGGATGGAGGGATTCGAAAAACTGTTTTTT
few 14 TRBJ2-3 TRBV18 - CASSAAANTDTQYF TGTGCCAGCTCAGCAGCGGCGAACACAGATACGCAGTATTTT
- 14 TRBJ2-2 TRBV9 TRBD2 CASGAGGPSGELFF TGTGCCAGCGGAGCGGGAGGGCCTTCCGGGGAGCTGTTTTTT
- 18 TRBJ2-2 TRBV2 TRBD1 CASTWAFKGQKNTGELFF TGTGCCAGCACCTGGGCCTTTAAGGGACAGAAAAACACCGGGGAGCTGTTTTTT
- 16 TRBJ2-5 TRBV27 TRBD2 CASAQGGAGSGSPLDF TGTGCCAGCGCTCAGGGAGGGGCGGGAAGCGGAAGTCCCCTTGACTTC
- 14 TRBJ1-5 TRBV3-1/TRBV3-2 - CASSQARGLGPQHF TGTGCCAGCAGCCAAGCCAGGGGTTTGGGGCCCCAGCATTTT
- 14 TRBJ1-5 TRBV4-1 - CASSFGRGNQPQHF TGCGCCAGCAGCTTCGGCAGGGGAAATCAGCCCCAGCATTTT
once 14 TRBJ2-2 TRBV6-1 - CASSETGHIGELFF TGTGCCAGCAGTGAAACAGGTCATATCGGGGAGCTGTTTTTT
- 17 TRBJ2-5 TRBV2 TRBD2 CASSGIGLAGVGETQYF TGTGCCAGCAGTGGCATAGGACTAGCGGGAGTAGGCGAGACCCAGTACTTC
once 13 TRBJ2-7 TRBV27 - CASSSDTGLLQYF TGTGCCAGCAGTTCCGACACAGGGCTGTTGCAGTACTTC
few 14 TRBJ1-2 TRBV2 TRBD1 CASSAGQGGGGYTF TGTGCCAGCAGTGCGGGACAGGGTGGCGGGGGCTACACCTTC
once 15 TRBJ1-3 TRBV7-2 - CASSFDRSSGNTIYF TGTGCCAGCAGCTTTGACAGGTCCTCTGGAAACACCATATATTTT
- 13 TRBJ2-5 TRBV18 - CASSRDTQETQYF TGTGCCAGCTCACGGGACACACAAGAGACCCAGTACTTC
- 15 TRBJ1-4 TRBV7-9 TRBD1 CASSPGGTGLEKLFF TGTGCCAGCAGCCCAGGGGGGACAGGGCTTGAAAAACTGTTTTTT
- 12 TRBJ2-1 TRBV19 - CASSTIYNEQFF TGTGCCAGTAGTACAATCTACAATGAGCAGTTCTTC
- 15 TRBJ1-2 TRBV7-9 TRBD1 CASSLGTGEIYGYTF TGTGCCAGCAGCTTAGGAACAGGGGAAATCTATGGCTACACCTTC
- 15 TRBJ1-5 TRBV5-5 - CASSKGDQQGQPQHF TGTGCCAGCAGCAAGGGGGACCAACAAGGCCAGCCCCAGCATTTT
- 15 TRBJ2-2 TRBV24-1 TRBD2 CATSDFSGKTGELFF TGTGCCACCAGTGACTTTAGCGGGAAGACCGGGGAGCTGTTTTTT
- 14 TRBJ2-1 TRBV15 - CATSSSQYYNEQFF TGTGCCACCAGCAGCTCACAGTATTACAATGAGCAGTTCTTC
- 17 TRBJ1-1 TRBV10-1 TRBD1 CASRTTAPGQEEDEAFF TGCGCCAGCAGAACGACAGCTCCGGGACAGGAGGAGGATGAAGCTTTCTTT
- 15 TRBJ2-6 TRBV15 - CATGTRSSGANVLTF TGTGCCACCGGGACAAGGTCCAGTGGGGCCAACGTCCTGACTTTC
- 12 TRBJ1-2 TRBV2 - CASSYGRGGYTF TGTGCCAGCAGTTACGGGAGAGGAGGCTACACCTTC
- 15 TRBJ2-7 TRBV24-1 - CATDYSQQRTYEQYF TGTGCCACTGATTATTCGCAACAAAGAACCTACGAGCAGTACTTC
- 15 TRBJ1-5 TRBV3-1/TRBV3-2 TRBD1 CASSPATGARQPQHF TGTGCCAGCAGCCCAGCAACAGGGGCGCGACAGCCCCAGCATTTT
few 15 TRBJ2-3 TRBV5-4 TRBD1 CASSPDRGFTDTQYF TGTGCCAGCAGCCCGGACAGGGGCTTCACAGATACGCAGTATTTT
- 16 TRBJ1-5 TRBV2 TRBD1 CASSPDTGVTMQPQHF TGTGCCAGCAGTCCCGACACAGGGGTGACGATGCAGCCCCAGCATTTT
- 13 TRBJ2-1 TRBV5-1 TRBD2 CASRLAELNEQFF TGCGCCAGCCGACTAGCGGAACTCAATGAGCAGTTCTTC
- 15 TRBJ2-3 TRBV9 TRBD2 CASSVDGTRTDTQYF TGTGCCAGCAGCGTAGACGGGACTAGAACAGATACGCAGTATTTT